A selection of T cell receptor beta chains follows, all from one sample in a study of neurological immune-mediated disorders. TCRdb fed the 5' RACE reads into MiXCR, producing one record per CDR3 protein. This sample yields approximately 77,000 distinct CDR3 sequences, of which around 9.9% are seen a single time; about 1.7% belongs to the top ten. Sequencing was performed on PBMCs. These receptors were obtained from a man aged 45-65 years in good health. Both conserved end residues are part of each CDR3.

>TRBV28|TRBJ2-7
CASQRGDRGLGF
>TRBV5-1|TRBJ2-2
CASSLGPGQTGELFF
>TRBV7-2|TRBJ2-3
CASSLGSSTDTQYF
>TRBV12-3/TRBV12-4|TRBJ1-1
CASIRGANTEAFF
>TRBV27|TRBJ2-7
CASSFYRTGASYEQYF
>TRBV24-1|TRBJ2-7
CATSDSTGEGHYEQYF
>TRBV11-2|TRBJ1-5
CASSLWAGTDQPQHF
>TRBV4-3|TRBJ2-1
CASSQDNRLADEQFF
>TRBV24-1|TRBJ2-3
CATSPADWTRTDTQYF
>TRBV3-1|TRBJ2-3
CASSQDLGLAGEKSDTQYF
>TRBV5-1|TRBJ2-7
CASSSTGQGIDEQYF
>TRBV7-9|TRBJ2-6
CASSIVYSGANVLTF
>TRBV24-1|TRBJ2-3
CATSYNGDTQYF
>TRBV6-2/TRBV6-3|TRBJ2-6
CASSGAVNSGANVLTF
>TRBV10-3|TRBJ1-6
CAISESGLPGPLHF
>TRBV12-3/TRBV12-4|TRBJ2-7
CASSPGGGRGEQYF
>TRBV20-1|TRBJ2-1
CSARGEQGHEQFF
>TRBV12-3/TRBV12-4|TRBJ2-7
CASGGPRTYEQYF
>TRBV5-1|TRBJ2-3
CASRDGQGPTDTQYF
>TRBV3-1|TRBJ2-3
CASSQGLAGGPTDTQYF
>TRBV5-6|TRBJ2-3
CASSSLRGGTDTQYF
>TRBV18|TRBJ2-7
CASSPRQGMNEQYF
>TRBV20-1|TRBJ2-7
CSARRQGHEQYF
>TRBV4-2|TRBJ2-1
CASSPGTQVYNEQFF
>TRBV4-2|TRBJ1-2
CASSQEGQQGFLYTF
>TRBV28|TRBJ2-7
CASRDSHYEQYF
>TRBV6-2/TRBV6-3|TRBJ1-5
CASSYSGQPQHF
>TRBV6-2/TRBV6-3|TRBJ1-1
CASNQGLDAFF
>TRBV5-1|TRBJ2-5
CASSLRAGGASETQYF
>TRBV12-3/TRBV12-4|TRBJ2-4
CASSPYSGPQYF
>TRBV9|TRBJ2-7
CASSPHGNSYEQYF
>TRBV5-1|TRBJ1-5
CASSSGVQGGGSNQPQHF
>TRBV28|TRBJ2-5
CASSRSGRALETQYF
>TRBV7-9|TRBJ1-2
CASSLNLGYGYTF
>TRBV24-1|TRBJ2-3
CATSVGDTQYF
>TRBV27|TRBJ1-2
CASSLDRAKTYGYTF
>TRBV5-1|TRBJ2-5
CASSRGQLQETQYF
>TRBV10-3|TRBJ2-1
CATSGASSYNEQFF
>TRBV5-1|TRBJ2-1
CASSPTGGLSYNEQFF
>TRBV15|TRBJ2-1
CATSRDLGLAGYNEQFF
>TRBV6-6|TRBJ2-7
CASSKLAGHSEQYF
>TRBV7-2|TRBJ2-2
CASSSQGGNTGELFF
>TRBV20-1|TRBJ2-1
CSAREVVTVMYNEQFF
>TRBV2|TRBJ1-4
CASASTSTNEKLFF
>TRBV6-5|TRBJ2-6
CASSPGLPSGANVLTF
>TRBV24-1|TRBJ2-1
CATSDTGQGNYNEQFF
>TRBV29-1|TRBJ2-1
CSARLAGGSGQFF